The subject of this entry is one T cell receptor beta chain. The sample comes from a study of CD8 T cells in Susac syndrome. The V segment lost 4 bases and the J segment 8 bases; nucleotides outside the gene matches: 6. Per germline, CDR1 SQVTM and CDR2 ANQGSEA. This CDR3 has 14 amino acids. The RNA input was about 0.5 to 1 ug, and it was reverse transcribed with random hexamers. TCRdb processed the immunoSEQ multiplex PCR reads anew with MiXCR; each CDR3 protein has one entry. The sample has some 160,000 distinct CDR3 sequences, approximately 90% seen once. Sequencing targeted TCR beta in blood CD8+ and CD4+ T cells. Bulk CD8+ and CD4+ cells came from magnetic negative isolation; CD8+ TEMRA by FACS.

Sequencing was carried out using CD4+ T cells from PBMCs. The chain is built from TRBV29-1 and TRBJ1-4; TRBD1 matches at 11 bases. The clonotype comes from a human donor in good health. The CDR3 DNA is TGCAGCGTTGCTGGACAGGGGGCGCGGGAAAAACTGTTTTTT. Amino acids: CSVAGQGAREKLFF.